This T cell receptor beta chain was retrieved from a study of low-dose radiotherapy and immunotherapy resistance in tumors. Overall study context: Intravenous administration to patients comprised nivolumab at 240 mg every two weeks and ipilimumab at 1 mg/kg every six weeks. Patients were on oral aspirin 300 mg taken daily for four cycles from cycle 1 day 1.

Both TCRalpha and TCRbeta chains were reverse transcribed with V-gene-specific primers. The PCR that amplified TCRs ran for about 18 cycles, relying on a constant-region primer and a V-primer adapter. By in vitro transcription, the isolated mRNA was amplified. From the reads, TCRdb called clonotypes with MiXCR, one entry per CDR3 protein. There are around 80,000 distinct CDR3 sequences in the sample; 15% to 20% occur only once, and over 4.5% lies in the top ten. This clonotype was seen a single time. This CDR3 is 13 amino acids long. Trimming cost V 10 bases and J 5 bases, with 16 bases left between them. Looked up from germline, CDR1 is MNHNS and CDR2 is SASEGT. Regarding time point: before trial treatment. The donors' treatment consisted of nivolumab, ipilimumab, aspirin, low-dose cyclophosphamide and low-dose radiotherapy.

Specimen: PBMCs, collected before treatment. The V call is TRBV6-1, the J call TRBJ2-3; D perhaps matches TRBD2 (6 bases). The clonotype comes from a male donor with prostate cancer. The CDR3 protein is CATKTSGGDTQYF. The CDR3 bases are TGTGCCACCAAGACTAGTGGAGGAGATACGCAGTATTTT.